A single sample gave rise to the 9 T cell receptor beta chains below, sequenced in a study of vaccination and CD4 T cells after COVID-19. Treatment defined: roughly 11-day PBMC culture with coronavirus spike peptide pools or control peptides (ViraFEST assay). These TCRs are of unknown antigen specificity. The Oncomine TCR Beta short-read assay generated sequence data from the DNA of cultured CD4+ T cells. TCRdb processed the PCR reads anew with MiXCR; each CDR3 protein has one entry. This table has some 16,000 distinct CDR3 sequences, about 45% appearing once. The sequencing here drew on CD4+ T cells from blood, cultured in vitro, taken after SARS-CoV-2 vaccination. Receptor source: a human donor who had recovered from COVID-19.

V usage is TRBV6-1 and J usage is TRBJ2-7; D not resolved. Germline V gives CDR1 MNHNS, CDR2 SASEGT. This CDR3 comprises 13 residues. Trimming took 0 bases from V and 3 from J, leaving 6 bases between them. Here the CDR3 DNA reads TGTGCCAGCAGTGAAGCAGGAAACTACGAGCAGTACTTC. It encodes CASSEAGNYEQYF.

This clonotype was picked up a small number of times. The gene calls are TRBV7-8 and TRBJ1-5; D remains ambiguous. The CDR3 runs 15 residues. V lost 0 bases and J 0 bases, leaving 6 bases between the germline ends. CDR1 SGHVS and CDR2 FQNEAQ come from the germline V gene. CDR3 protein: CASSLASSSNQPQHF. Written as DNA, the CDR3 is TGTGCCAGCAGCTTAGCTTCATCTAGCAATCAGCCCCAGCATTTT. Using reference TRBV7-8 and TRBJ1-5 for the parts outside the CDR3, the full variable domain is GAGVSQSPRYKVAKRGQDVALRCDPISGHVSLFWYQQALGQGPEFLTYFQNEAQLDKSGLPSDRFFAERPEGSVSTLKIQRTQQEDSAVYLCASSLASSSNQPQHFGDGTRLSIL.

This rearrangement joins TRBV21-1 to TRBJ2-1. TRBV21-1 is annotated as a pseudogene. This CDR3 contains 17 residues. DNA for the CDR3: TGTGCCAGCAGCGACGAGGCGGCGAGGGGCTCCTACAATGAGCAGTTCTTC. It translates to CASSDEAARGSYNEQFF.

J is TRBJ2-1 and V is TRBV7-9; D may be TRBD1 (6 bases). The CDR3 is 14 amino acids. V dropped 5 bases and J dropped 1 base, with 9 bases sitting between them. CDR1 is SEHNR and CDR2 is FQNEAQ in the germline V gene (reference sequence). The CDR3 coding sequence is TGTGCCAGCAGCCTTGGACAGTCCTACAATGAGCAGTTCTTC. Protein product: CASSLGQSYNEQFF.

The chain has TRBV7-9 and TRBJ2-7; the match to TRBD2 covers 8 bases. The CDR3 contains 14 residues. From germline, CDR1 is SEHNR and CDR2 FQNEAQ (reference sequence). J lost 3 bases, V lost 3 bases, and 4 bases had no gene match. The DNA for the CDR3 is TGTGCCAGCAGCTTTCCCGGGACTAGCTACGAGCAGTACTTC. Encoded protein: CASSFPGTSYEQYF.

This clonotype has just a few counts. V usage is TRBV19 and J usage is TRBJ1-1, with TRBD1 as a possible D gene (6 bases). Per the germline V gene, CDR1 is LNHDA and CDR2 is SQIVND (reference sequence). Trimming removed 6 bases at V and 8 bases at J, with 19 bases between. This CDR3 is 14 amino acids long. Here the CDR3 DNA reads TGTGCCAGTAGCAGACAGGCAACCGATGCCGAAGCTTTCTTT. Translation gives CASSRQATDAEAFF. Full variable domain (rest looked up from reference TRBV19 and TRBJ1-1): DGGITQSPKYLFRKEGQNVTLSCEQNLNHDAMYWYRQDPGQGLRLIYYSQIVNDFQKGDIAEGYSVSREKKESFPLTVTSAQKNPTAFYLCASSRQATDAEAFFGQGTRLTVV.

This clonotype is judged medium-sized. The chain couples TRBV24-1 to TRBJ2-1; a weak D match, TRBD1 (6 bases). CDR3 length: 13 amino acids. Trimming took off 9 bases at V and 3 bases at J, with 11 bases between the two ends. CDR1 and CDR2 (germline): KGHDR, SFDVKD. The CDR3 loop is CATGGNYYNEQFF. In DNA form, the CDR3 reads TGTGCCACCGGGGGCAATTACTACAATGAGCAGTTCTTC.

This clonotype was found a few times. The J gene is TRBJ1-5, the V gene TRBV6-1, with D unclear. The CDR3 contains 14 residues. V lost 5 bases and J 0 bases, leaving 8 bases between the germline ends. In germline, CDR1 is MNHNS, CDR2 SASEGT. The CDR3 here is CASSRTRSNQPQHF. The CDR3 region has the DNA TGTGCCAGCAGTAGGACCCGTAGCAATCAGCCCCAGCATTTT.

The chain combines TRBV7-9 with TRBJ1-3; maybe TRBD1 (5 bases). Germline loops: CDR1 SEHNR, CDR2 FQNEAQ (reference sequence). The CDR3 has 14 amino acids. V dropped 5 bases and J dropped 2 bases, with 10 bases sitting between them. The DNA for the CDR3 is TGTGCCAGCAGCCCACAGGTTACTGGAAACACCATATATTTT. It is translated as CASSPQVTGNTIYF.